The 26 T cell receptor beta chains reported below all come from one sample, sequenced in a study of cytotoxic CD8 clonotypes in ibrutinib-treated CLL (dated by TCRdb to 2020 to 2022). Read against the paper, the sample's time point label means: about a year on ibrutinib. The method was the immunoSEQ multiplex PCR assay. TCRdb limited this immuneACCESS table to in-frame rearrangements with V and J called. A share of clones is missing; checked studies link under half to unresolved V genes, and the rest is unexplained. This sample holds around 200,000 clones; more than 70% were observed only once. The top ten clones comprise roughly 10% of the sample. Sequenced here: PBMCs, sampled after 12 months of ibrutinib treatment. Receptors originate from a human donor with chronic lymphocytic leukemia.

V usage is TRBV5-5 and J usage is TRBJ2-1, with no clear D. The CDR3 covers 12 residues. The V end lost 4 bases, the J end lost 8 bases, and 10 bases lay between the germline ends. In germline, CDR1 is SGHKS, CDR2 YYEKEE (reference sequence). The CDR3 nucleotides are TGTGCCAGCAGCCTCATTGGCGATGAGCAGTTCTTC. It is translated as CASSLIGDEQFF.

This chain joins TRBV6-5 and TRBJ1-2, with D possibly TRBD1 on 5 matching bases. CDR3 length: 15 residues. Per germline, CDR1 MNHEY and CDR2 SVGAGI. V gave up 4 bases and J gave up 4 bases, with 16 bases separating them. In DNA, the CDR3 is TGTGCCAGCAGTTCACGCGCAGGGTTTCTCTATGGCTACACCTTC. The encoded protein is CASSSRAGFLYGYTF.

The chain uses TRBV6-6 and TRBJ2-3, with unresolved D. Deletions cut 4 bases from V and 6 bases from J, with 11 bases between. Germline lookup yields CDR1 MNHNY and CDR2 SVGAGI (reference sequence). This CDR3 comprises 13 residues. CDR3 residues: CASSSHDSDTQYF. In nucleotides, the CDR3 is TGTGCCAGCAGTTCCCATGACTCGGATACGCAGTATTTT.

This rearrangement joins TRBV28 to TRBJ2-7, with TRBD2 as a possible D gene (7 bases). The V gene's germline CDR1 is MDHEN and CDR2 SYDVKM. This CDR3 is built from 11 residues. The ends were cut back, 8 bases at V and 6 bases at J, with 11 bases in the middle. This CDR3 is CASPRGGEQYF. For the CDR3, the DNA is TGTGCCAGCCCTAGGGGGGGCGAGCAGTACTTC. Looking up the rest from reference TRBV28 and TRBJ2-7 gives the full variable domain: DVKVTQSSRYLVKRTGEKVFLECVQDMDHENMFWYRQDPGLGLRLIYFSYDVKMKEKGDIPEGYSVSREKKERFSLILESASTNQTSMYLCASPRGGEQYFGPGTRLTVT.

The rearrangement links TRBV10-3 to TRBJ2-7, with 10 bases aligning to TRBD1. The V gene end was trimmed by 5 bases and the J gene end by 2 bases; junction bases not matched to a gene: 3. The CDR3 loop spans 14 amino acids. Germline values: CDR1 ENHRY, CDR2 SYGVKD. CDR3 sequence reads: CAISSGTGAYEQYF. DNA of the CDR3: TGTGCCATCAGTTCCGGGACAGGGGCCTACGAGCAGTACTTC.

The chain uses TRBV14 and TRBJ1-1; D call uncertain. CDR3 length equals 15 residues. V lost 0 bases to trimming and J lost 4 bases, with 12 bases between them. Per the germline V gene, CDR1 is SGHDN and CDR2 is FVKESK. The DNA for the CDR3 is TGTGCCAGCAGCCAAGATCCTGCGATCCGCACTGAAGCTTTCTTT. Translated: CASSQDPAIRTEAFF.

The rearrangement links TRBV7-9 to TRBJ2-7, with 10 bases identical to TRBD1. The CDR3 runs 16 residues. Germline CDR1 and CDR2: SEHNR and FQNEAQ (reference sequence). V trimming: 5 bases; J trimming: 3 bases; junction bases outside the gene matches: 10. The CDR3 sequence: CASSGQSGQGSYEQYF. Written as DNA, the CDR3 is TGTGCCAGCAGCGGTCAATCGGGACAGGGGAGCTACGAGCAGTACTTC.

The chain has TRBV9 and TRBJ2-2; D tentatively fits TRBD1 or TRBD2 (5 bases each). V lost 3 bases, J lost 6 bases, and 15 bases lay in between. Germline V gene lookup returns CDR1 SGDLS and CDR2 YYNGEE. The CDR3 sequence is 15 residues long. DNA of the CDR3: TGTGCCAGCAGCGGTCGGGACCAACCCGCCGGGGAGCTGTTTTTT. This encodes CASSGRDQPAGELFF.

The CDR3 DNA reads as TGTGCCAGCTCACCCATGACAGGGCGAGAGACCCAGTACTTC. Translated, it gives CASSPMTGRETQYF. The chain uses TRBV18 and TRBJ2-5; the match to TRBD1 covers 7 bases. The trim removed 3 bases at V and 4 bases at J, leaving 5 bases unmatched. Germline CDR1 reads KGHSH; CDR2 reads LQKENI. The length of the CDR3 is 14 residues. The variable domain in full, with the rest retrieved from reference TRBV18 and TRBJ2-5, is NAGVMQNPRHLVRRRGQEARLRCSPMKGHSHVYWYRQLPEEGLKFMVYLQKENIIDESGMPKERFSAEFPKEGPSILRIQQVVRGDSAAYFCASSPMTGRETQYFGPGTRLLVL.

The chain recombines TRBV27 with TRBJ2-6; D perhaps matches TRBD1 (6 bases). Germline CDR1 MNHEY, CDR2 SMNVEV (reference sequence). V dropped 7 bases and J dropped 4 bases, with 14 bases sitting between them. The CDR3 extends over 15 amino acids. DNA for the CDR3: TGTGCCAGCACTAACAGGGTTATAGGGGCCAACGTCCTGACTTTC. It yields the protein CASTNRVIGANVLTF.

V usage is TRBV7-9 and J usage is TRBJ2-1; 10 bases line up with TRBD2. The V gene end was trimmed by 5 bases and the J gene end by 3 bases; junction bases not matched to a gene: 4. CDR3 length: 15 residues. Germline assignment: CDR1 SEHNR and CDR2 FQNEAQ (reference sequence). The CDR3 protein is CASSPGLADYNEQFF. The CDR3 DNA reads TGTGCCAGCAGCCCCGGACTAGCGGACTACAATGAGCAGTTCTTC.

V usage is TRBV2 and J usage is TRBJ2-1; 7 nucleotides line up with TRBD2. The V gene end was trimmed by 2 bases and the J gene end by 3 bases; junction bases not matched to a gene: 4. The V gene's germline CDR1 is SNHLY and CDR2 FYNNEI. This CDR3 contains 15 residues. The CDR3 nucleotides read TGTGCCAGCAGTGAATCCCTAGCGGACTACAATGAGCAGTTCTTC. This translates into CASSESLADYNEQFF.

This clone was counted once. This chain connects TRBV6-5 to TRBJ2-3; 8 nucleotides line up with TRBD1. V shed 6 bases and J 4 bases; nucleotides not matched to a gene: 6. Looked up from germline, CDR1 is MNHEY and CDR2 is SVGAGI. The CDR3 contains 14 residues. The CDR3 DNA sequence: TGTGCCAGCAGGAGGACAGGGTTGGCAGATACGCAGTATTTT. Protein: CASRRTGLADTQYF.

The chain is built from TRBV5-3 and TRBJ2-7, with a weak D call TRBD2 (5 bases). TRBV5-3 is treated as an ORF (open reading frame) with a function not yet certain. This CDR3 is built from 15 residues. Trimming removed 4 bases from V and 1 base from J, with 15 bases in between. This CDR3 is CARSLAFRESYEQYF. For the CDR3, the DNA is TGTGCCAGAAGCCTCGCGTTTAGGGAGTCCTACGAGCAGTACTTC.

The chain employs TRBV10-2 and TRBJ1-2; TRBD1 aligns across 8 bases. V dropped 3 bases and J dropped 1; count of bases not matched to a gene: 7. The CDR3 length is 16 residues. Germline V gene lookup returns CDR1 WSHSY and CDR2 SAAADI. CDR3 bases: TGCGCCAGCAGTGATCCCTGGACAGGGAATAACTATGGCTACACCTTC. Its protein product is CASSDPWTGNNYGYTF.

This clone was counted between two and nine times. The chain employs TRBV11-1 and TRBJ2-7, with D possibly matching TRBD1 (5 bases). V was shortened by 5 bases and J by 2 bases, with 10 bases between the two germline ends. Germline CDR1 SGHAT, CDR2 FQDESV (reference sequence). The CDR3 contains 13 residues. CDR3 amino acids: CASSHRFTYEQYF. DNA of the CDR3: TGTGCCAGCAGCCACAGGTTTACCTACGAGCAGTACTTC.

This clone was found a few times. V gene TRBV5-4 combines with J gene TRBJ2-3; tentatively, D is TRBD2 (7 bases). This CDR3 region has 13 residues. Germline V gives CDR1 SGHNT, CDR2 YYREEE (reference sequence). V was pared by 5 bases and J by 6 bases, with 13 bases between. Here the CDR3 DNA reads TGTGCCAGCAGGATCGAGGGGGGGGATACGCAGTATTTT. Amino acids: CASRIEGGDTQYF.

The chain combines TRBV27 with TRBJ2-1; 7 bases are a match to TRBD2. With 1 base clipped from V and 4 bases from J, the junction kept 7 bases outside the gene matches. Germline CDR1 MNHEY, CDR2 SMNVEV (reference sequence). This CDR3 has 16 amino acids. Here the CDR3 DNA reads TGTGCCAGCAGTTTATTGCTAGCGGTCGGGTACAATGAGCAGTTCTTC. Amino acids: CASSLLLAVGYNEQFF.

This clone was counted between two and nine times. This chain uses TRBV28 with TRBJ2-2; D is uncertain. The CDR3 has 13 residues. CDR1 and CDR2 from the germline V gene are MDHEN and SYDVKM. V lost 1 base, J lost 4 bases, and 4 bases lay in between. The CDR3 DNA is TGTGCCAGCAGTTTATCCACCACCGGGGAGCTGTTTTTT. It translates to CASSLSTTGELFF.

This chain uses TRBV6-5 with TRBJ2-7, with 9 positions matching TRBD2. In germline, CDR1 is MNHEY, CDR2 SVGAGI. The V gene end was trimmed by 7 bases and the J gene end by 0 bases; junction bases not matched to a gene: 4. The CDR3 consists of 14 residues. DNA for the CDR3: TGTGCCAGCAAAATAGCGGGAGCCTCCTACGAGCAGTACTTC. Protein product: CASKIAGASYEQYF.

V is TRBV2 and J is TRBJ1-3, with a weak D call TRBD1 (5 bases). V dropped 9 bases and J dropped 3 bases, with 15 bases sitting between them. Germline CDR1 is SNHLY and CDR2 is FYNNEI. This CDR3 region has 14 residues. This CDR3 is CASQETAVGNTIYF. In DNA form, the CDR3 reads TGTGCCAGTCAAGAGACAGCTGTTGGAAACACCATATATTTT.

J is TRBJ1-1 and V is TRBV18; 7 nucleotides align to TRBD1. V lost 3 bases, J lost 10 bases, and 14 bases stayed unmatched. Germline-derived CDR1 and CDR2 are KGHSH and LQKENI. This CDR3 contains 15 residues. CDR3 loop: CASSPTGTVRDRAFF. The CDR3 nucleotides read TGTGCCAGCTCACCGACAGGGACAGTGAGAGATCGAGCTTTCTTT.

V and J are TRBV30 and TRBJ2-1; 12 nucleotides line up with TRBD2. The CDR3 contains 16 residues. Trimming cost V 2 bases and J 6 bases; bases outside gene matches: 8. Germline-derived CDR1 and CDR2 are GTSNPN and SVGIG (reference sequence). For the CDR3, the DNA is TGTGCCTGGAGTTTCCCTAGCGGGGGGGAAATCAATGAGCAGTTCTTC. It encodes CAWSFPSGGEINEQFF. Using reference TRBV30 and TRBJ2-1 for the parts outside the CDR3, the full variable domain is SQTIHQWPATLVQPVGSPLSLECTVEGTSNPNLYWYRQAAGRGLQLLFYSVGIGQISSEVPQNLSASRPQDRQFILSSKKLLLSDSGFYLCAWSFPSGGEINEQFFGPGTRLTVL.

This rearrangement joins TRBV18 to TRBJ2-1; D is perhaps TRBD1 (5 bases). Trimming shortened V by 0 bases and J by 4 bases, and 10 bases separated the two germline ends. The V gene's germline CDR1 is KGHSH and CDR2 LQKENI. The CDR3 contains 15 residues. The CDR3 DNA is TGTGCCAGCTCACCACCCTCTAGGGGATACAATGAGCAGTTCTTC. This codes for CASSPPSRGYNEQFF.

This chain uses TRBV5-1 with TRBJ2-7; a possible D gene is TRBD1 (6 bases). V was cut by 4 bases and J by 3 bases, with 17 bases left in between. The CDR3 covers 15 residues. Germline assignment: CDR1 SGHRS and CDR2 YFSETQ. CDR3 region: CASSKDRQSHYEQYF. CDR3 bases: TGCGCCAGCAGCAAGGACAGACAGTCCCACTACGAGCAGTACTTC.

The rearrangement joins TRBV9 to TRBJ1-4; perhaps TRBD1 as D (6 bases). Per the germline V gene, CDR1 is SGDLS and CDR2 is YYNGEE. V shed 0 bases and J shed 7 bases, with 13 bases lying between them. The CDR3 spans 15 residues. CDR3 sequence reads: CASSVVPTGSEKLFF. The CDR3 region has the DNA TGTGCCAGCAGCGTAGTACCAACAGGGTCTGAAAAACTGTTTTTT. The full variable domain, rest sourced from reference TRBV9 and TRBJ1-4, is DSGVTQTPKHLITATGQRVTLRCSPRSGDLSVYWYQQSLDQGLQFLIQYYNGEERAKGNILERFSAQQFPDLHSELNLSSLELGDSALYFCASSVVPTGSEKLFFGSGTQLSVL.